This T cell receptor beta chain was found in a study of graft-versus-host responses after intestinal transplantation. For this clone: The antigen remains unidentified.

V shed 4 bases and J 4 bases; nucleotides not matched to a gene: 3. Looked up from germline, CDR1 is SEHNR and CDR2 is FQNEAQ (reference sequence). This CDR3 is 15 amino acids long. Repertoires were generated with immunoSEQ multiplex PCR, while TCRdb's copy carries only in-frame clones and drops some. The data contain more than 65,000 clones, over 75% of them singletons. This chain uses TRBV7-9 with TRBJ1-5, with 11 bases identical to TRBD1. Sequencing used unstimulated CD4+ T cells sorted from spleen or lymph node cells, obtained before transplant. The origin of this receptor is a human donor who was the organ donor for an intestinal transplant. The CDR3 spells CASSSGQGGNQPQHF. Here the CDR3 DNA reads TGTGCCAGCAGCTCGGGACAGGGGGGTAATCAGCCCCAGCATTTT.